Listed below are T cell receptor beta chains from one sample, sequenced in a study of cytomegalovirus exposure and HLA in healthy donors. Generated by immunoSEQ multiplex PCR, the TCRdb table keeps only in-frame clones and is missing some. The sample contains around 130,000 clones, 80% to 90% of which appear only once. Sample: PBMCs. These TCRs come from a man over 45 in good health and CMV-seronegative. CDR3s include the opening cysteine and the closing phenylalanine or tryptophan. Some rows mark clone size as missing; the rest say once, few, many or name a class of expanded clone.

V gene: TRBV6-1
clone size: .
CDR3 protein: CASSEAPLDYEQYF

V gene: TRBV23-1
clone size: .
CDR3 protein: CASSQSTGEEGQGAGWYGYTF

V gene: TRBV6-1
clone size: .
CDR3 protein: CASSELGGAYNEQFF

V gene: TRBV5-1
clone size: .
CDR3 protein: CASSQTGRNDYRYTF

V gene: TRBV5-1
clone size: .
CDR3 protein: CASSGALLASGELFF

V gene: TRBV7-2
clone size: .
CDR3 protein: CASSPQGGTVYGYTF

V gene: TRBV19
clone size: .
CDR3 protein: CASSALGGDSNQPQHF

V gene: TRBV19
clone size: few
CDR3 protein: CASSSTGGPAGELFF

V gene: TRBV14
clone size: .
CDR3 protein: CASRTGGDSYEQYF

V gene: TRBV5-6
clone size: .
CDR3 protein: CASSLRGQTNEKLFF

V gene: TRBV29-1
clone size: few
CDR3 protein: CSAQRGTGELFF

V gene: TRBV19
clone size: .
CDR3 protein: CASSIDLDRWETQYF

V gene: TRBV6-1
clone size: .
CDR3 protein: CASSFGLATNEKLFF

V gene: TRBV4-3
clone size: .
CDR3 protein: CASSPEQLVGSGEIEKLFF

V gene: TRBV5-4
clone size: .
CDR3 protein: CASGRESSPLHF

V gene: TRBV15
clone size: few
CDR3 protein: CATSSSSDRDQPQHF

V gene: TRBV4-2
clone size: .
CDR3 protein: CASSLAQGVLILNEKLFF

V gene: TRBV5-4
clone size: medium-sized
CDR3 protein: CASSQQRGEKLFF

V gene: TRBV15
clone size: .
CDR3 protein: CATSRDRSNQPQHF

V gene: TRBV15
clone size: .
CDR3 protein: CATSRGATTMDEKLFF

V gene: TRBV7-3
clone size: .
CDR3 protein: CASSLDPVSYNEQFF

V gene: TRBV6-1
clone size: .
CDR3 protein: CASSRTGRRDEAFF

V gene: TRBV2
clone size: once
CDR3 protein: CASSRGLGLADTQYF

V gene: TRBV25-1
clone size: .
CDR3 protein: CASSELPQGYQETQYF

V gene: TRBV11-2
clone size: few
CDR3 protein: CASSPRGQGTYGYTF

V gene: TRBV6-5
clone size: .
CDR3 protein: CASSPTAHYGYTF

V gene: TRBV10-1
clone size: .
CDR3 protein: CASSPVGTGNTEAFF

V gene: TRBV30
clone size: few
CDR3 protein: CAWSSPPRLAMIYEQYF

V gene: TRBV27
clone size: .
CDR3 protein: CASRGAKPTDTQYF

V gene: TRBV12-1
clone size: .
CDR3 protein: CASSYDRPQSNYYGYTF

V gene: TRBV5-1
clone size: .
CDR3 protein: CASSLGLEKGYEQYF

V gene: TRBV27
clone size: .
CDR3 protein: CASSLTGEYGYTF

V gene: TRBV27
clone size: .
CDR3 protein: CASSAGTGPEAFF

V gene: TRBV11-3
clone size: .
CDR3 protein: CASSSTSGGAGELFF

V gene: TRBV4-1
clone size: .
CDR3 protein: CASSPTATSISADTQYF

V gene: TRBV6-1
clone size: once
CDR3 protein: CASREQGGNEQYF

V gene: TRBV14
clone size: few
CDR3 protein: CASSQDEARGVWSPLHF

V gene: TRBV2
clone size: .
CDR3 protein: CASKRDINSYEQYF

V gene: TRBV7-6
clone size: .
CDR3 protein: CASSLRNANTGELFF

V gene: TRBV29-1
clone size: .
CDR3 protein: CSVRTGTGPGEVAFF

V gene: TRBV30
clone size: .
CDR3 protein: CAWSTGSSSGNTIYF

V gene: TRBV7-9
clone size: .
CDR3 protein: CASSERSGGYEQYF

V gene: TRBV15
clone size: .
CDR3 protein: CATGGEAGHSYEQYF

V gene: TRBV6-5
clone size: .
CDR3 protein: CASSPSRSYYGYTF

V gene: TRBV6-1
clone size: .
CDR3 protein: CASSPGLQETQYF

V gene: TRBV14
clone size: .
CDR3 protein: CASSQEGLLYEQYF

V gene: TRBV6-5
clone size: .
CDR3 protein: CASRHDDRGNEQYF

V gene: TRBV4-3
clone size: .
CDR3 protein: CASSLDRNYNQPQHF

V gene: TRBV5-6
clone size: few
CDR3 protein: CASSVGQYTGELFF

V gene: TRBV14
clone size: .
CDR3 protein: CASSHGTPGFHRETQYF

V gene: TRBV5-1
clone size: .
CDR3 protein: CASSLGVQETQYF

V gene: TRBV5-1
clone size: .
CDR3 protein: CASSLDSLNTEAFF

V gene: TRBV10-1
clone size: .
CDR3 protein: CASSESRTGADTEAFF

V gene: TRBV7-3
clone size: .
CDR3 protein: CASSFTGSDTQYF

V gene: TRBV18
clone size: .
CDR3 protein: CASSLIQGTDTQYF

V gene: TRBV9
clone size: .
CDR3 protein: CASSAGGQGSGSPLHF

V gene: TRBV30
clone size: .
CDR3 protein: CAWSADRNTEAFF

V gene: TRBV29-1
clone size: .
CDR3 protein: CSVSLAGGPGTDTQYF

V gene: TRBV7-2
clone size: once
CDR3 protein: CASSSRLAGETQYF